This is a list of T cell receptor beta chains from one sample in a study of OX40 agonist ivuxolimab in advanced cancers. Assay used: immunoSEQ multiplex PCR; TCRdb lists only in-frame clones, some missing. The table includes about 53,000 clones, less than 90% detected once. Here the sequenced sample was CD4+ or CD8+ T cells sorted from blood, taken in a trial of the OX40 agonist ivuxolimab. The source of these receptors is an adult with an advanced solid tumor such as melanoma, head and neck, liver or kidney cancer. Each CDR3 is given without its conserved first and last residue. Each record gives: V gene, D gene, CDR3 protein. A D gene is named only where the DNA matches it firmly.

TRBV19 TRBD1 ASSIQDRGGNTIY
TRBV4-3 TRBD2 ASSQGGGFPGLLETQY
TRBV9 TRBD2 ASSVDGRAHYEQY
TRBV14 . ASSQLYEQF
TRBV29-1 . SVERADINYGYT
TRBV6-5 . ASSSSNSVTGELF
TRBV5-5 . ASSLAGLISEKLF
TRBV28 . ASTPGIGRRVGELF
TRBV21-1 . ASSKEGGKHNEQF
TRBV14 . ASSHYRDGSREQF
TRBV6-5 . ASTSQGPWTQY
TRBV4-1 . ASSQVDLGFSSYNEQF
TRBV28 . ASREGGTTGELF
TRBV28 . ASCRTSYEQY
TRBV6-1 . ASSRFEQGNQPQH
TRBV30 . AWILGGIGTGELF
TRBV28 TRBD2 ASSQPGLASSYEQY
TRBV7-8 . ASRRQASAGTEAF
TRBV7-3 . ASSLLGRKETQY
TRBV19 . ASSIQKTGWYNPQH
TRBV27 TRBD1 ASSRQGLTYEQY
TRBV11-2 . ASSLGGGPGQPQH
TRBV5-4 . ASSGDEQF
TRBV19 . ASSPDSQETQY
TRBV6-5 TRBD2 ASSEGTSLYEQY